Below, 6 T cell receptor beta chains from the same sample are listed, as sequenced in a study of brain T cells in children with intractable seizures. Assay used: immunoSEQ multiplex PCR; TCRdb lists only in-frame clones, some missing. The sample contains tens of thousands of clones, 91% of which appear only once. Material: peripheral blood, obtained at surgery. These receptors all stem from a girl aged 2 to 9 with Rasmussen encephalitis and intractable seizures.

The chain carries TRBV5-4 and TRBJ2-3; no reliable D call. The germline V gene has CDR1 SGHNT and CDR2 YYREEE (reference sequence). V was shortened by 0 bases and J by 0 bases, with 2 bases between the two germline ends. There are 13 residues in the CDR3. The CDR3: CASSLGSTDTQYF. The CDR3 nucleotides read TGTGCCAGCAGCTTGGGGAGCACAGATACGCAGTATTTT.

The CDR3 coding sequence is TGTGCCAGCAGCCAAGAGCCCAGGGCAACTAATGAAAAACTGTTTTTT. It encodes CASSQEPRATNEKLFF. This chain connects TRBV3-1 (or the pseudogene TRBV3-2) to TRBJ1-4; possibly TRBD1 for D (5 bases). The CDR3 sequence is 16 residues long. V lost 0 bases to trimming and J lost 0 bases, with 8 bases between them. Germline CDR1 is LGHDT and CDR2 is YNNKEL (reference sequence).

V and J are TRBV30 and TRBJ2-7; a weak D match, TRBD1 (6 bases). The CDR3 has 12 amino acids. The germline V gene encodes CDR1 GTSNPN and CDR2 SVGIG (reference sequence). DNA for the CDR3: TGTGCTCTTCAGGGGCTCCCCTACGAGCAGTACTTC. This gives the protein CALQGLPYEQYF.

There are a few counts of this clone. V gene TRBV25-1 combines with J gene TRBJ1-1, with D possibly matching TRBD1 (5 bases). Trimming took off 5 bases at V and 3 bases at J, with 19 bases between the two ends. Germline loops: CDR1 MGHDK, CDR2 SYGVNS. The CDR3 runs 16 residues. CDR3 residues: CASSPPRKGGDTEAFF. The CDR3 bases are TGTGCCAGCAGTCCCCCACGGAAGGGAGGGGACACTGAAGCTTTCTTT.

The chain recombines TRBV3-1 (or the pseudogene TRBV3-2) with TRBJ1-3, with D unresolved. Germline CDR1 LGHDT, CDR2 YNNKEL (reference sequence). The CDR3 totals 15 residues. Between the trimmed V and J ends, which lost 0 bases and 0 bases, there was a span of 6 bases. CDR3 protein: CASSQDPASGNTIYF. Here the CDR3 DNA reads TGTGCCAGCAGCCAAGATCCGGCCTCTGGAAACACCATATATTTT.

The chain carries TRBV5-4 and TRBJ1-2; 10 bases are a match to TRBD1. Trimming cost V 4 bases and J 5 bases; bases outside gene matches: 8. The CDR3 extends over 15 amino acids. Germline V gives CDR1 SGHNT, CDR2 YYREEE (reference sequence). The CDR3 DNA reads TGTGCCAGCAGCACGGGACAGGGGCGGGGGTATGGCTACACCTTC. This translates into CASSTGQGRGYGYTF.